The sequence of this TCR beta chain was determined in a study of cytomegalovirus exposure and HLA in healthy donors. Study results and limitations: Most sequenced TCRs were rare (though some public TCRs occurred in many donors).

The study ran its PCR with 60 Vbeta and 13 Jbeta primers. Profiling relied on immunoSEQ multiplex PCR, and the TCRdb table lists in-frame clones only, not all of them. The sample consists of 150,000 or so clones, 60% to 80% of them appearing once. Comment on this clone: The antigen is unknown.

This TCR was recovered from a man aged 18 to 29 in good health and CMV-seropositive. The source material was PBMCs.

CDR3 in amino acids: CASSRGNQPQHF. The CDR3 DNA is TGTGCCAGCAGTAGAGGTAATCAGCCCCAGCATTTT. The chain joins TRBV2 to TRBJ1-5; no reliable D call. Trimming shortened V by 5 bases and J by 4 bases, and 6 bases separated the two germline ends. Per the germline V gene, CDR1 is SNHLY and CDR2 is FYNNEI. The CDR3 spans 12 residues. The whole variable domain, filled in from reference TRBV2 and TRBJ1-5, reads EPEVTQTPSHQVTQMGQEVILRCVPISNHLYFYWYRQILGQKVEFLVSFYNNEISEKSEIFDDQFSVERPDGSNFTLKIRSTKLEDSAMYFCASSRGNQPQHFGDGTRLSIL.